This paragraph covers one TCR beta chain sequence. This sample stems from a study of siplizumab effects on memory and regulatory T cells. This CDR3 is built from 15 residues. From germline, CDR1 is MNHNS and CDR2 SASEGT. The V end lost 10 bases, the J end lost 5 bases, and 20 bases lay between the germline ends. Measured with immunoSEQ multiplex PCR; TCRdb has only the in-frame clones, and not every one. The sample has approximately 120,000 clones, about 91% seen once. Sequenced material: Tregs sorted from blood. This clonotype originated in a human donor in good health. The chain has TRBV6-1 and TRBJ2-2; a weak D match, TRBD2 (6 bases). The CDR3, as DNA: TGTGCCACCAAGGGGCGGGTGGGGAGGACCGGGGAGCTGTTTTTT. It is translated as CATKGRVGRTGELFF.